These T cell receptor beta chains were read from a single sample in a study of regulatory T cells in long-lasting Graves disease. Each CDR3 protein gets one entry after TCRdb re-called the multiplex PCR reads with MiXCR. The sample records a few hundred thousand distinct CDR3 sequences, about 20% being singletons. The sequencing used peripheral blood mononuclear cells (PBMCs), collected when the disease was refractory, from a patient treated with antithyroid drugs. The source of these receptors is a female donor with Graves disease. Both conserved end residues are part of each CDR3. Fields, in order: V gene, D gene, clone size, J gene, CDR3 protein, CDR3 DNA. D genes are given only for firm matches. Some rows have no size entry. The others give once, few or many, or a class for an expanded clone.

v_call: TRBV11-3; d_call: NA; clone_size: NA; j_call: TRBJ2-7; cdr3_aa: CASSLGGATWEQYF; cdr3_nt: TGTGCCAGCAGCTTAGGGGGGGCGACTTGGGAGCAGTACTTC
v_call: TRBV19; d_call: NA; clone_size: NA; j_call: TRBJ1-4; cdr3_aa: CASRKTEGPKLFF; cdr3_nt: TGTGCCAGTAGAAAAACGGAGGGCCCGAAACTGTTTTTT
v_call: TRBV4-3; d_call: NA; clone_size: many; j_call: TRBJ1-1; cdr3_aa: CASSPGQHNTEAFF; cdr3_nt: TGTGCCAGCAGCCCAGGACAGCATAACACTGAAGCTTTCTTT
v_call: TRBV7-8; d_call: NA; clone_size: many; j_call: TRBJ1-4; cdr3_aa: CASSLLARREDEKLFF; cdr3_nt: TGTGCCAGCAGCTTACTTGCGAGACGGGAGGATGAAAAACTGTTTTTT
v_call: TRBV20-1; d_call: TRBD1; clone_size: NA; j_call: TRBJ1-2; cdr3_aa: CSARPLGTGETYGYTF; cdr3_nt: TGCAGTGCTAGACCTCTCGGGACAGGGGAAACCTATGGCTACACCTTC
v_call: TRBV20-1; d_call: NA; clone_size: few; j_call: TRBJ1-5; cdr3_aa: CSASQSKGNQPQHF; cdr3_nt: TGCAGTGCTTCGCAATCTAAGGGCAATCAGCCCCAGCATTTT
v_call: TRBV7-2; d_call: TRBD1; clone_size: NA; j_call: TRBJ2-5; cdr3_aa: CASSRDRVEETQYF; cdr3_nt: TGTGCCAGCAGCCGTGACAGGGTGGAGGAGACCCAGTACTTC
v_call: TRBV6-9; d_call: TRBD2; clone_size: few; j_call: TRBJ2-2; cdr3_aa: CASSYSTGKLAGVMGELFF; cdr3_nt: TGTGCCAGCAGTTACTCCACGGGAAAACTAGCGGGAGTCATGGGGGAGCTGTTTTTT
v_call: TRBV7-9; d_call: NA; clone_size: NA; j_call: TRBJ1-4; cdr3_aa: CASSATSGTGLEKLFF; cdr3_nt: TGTGCCAGCAGCGCTACTTCCGGGACTGGATTGGAAAAACTGTTTTTT
v_call: TRBV7-3; d_call: NA; clone_size: NA; j_call: TRBJ2-5; cdr3_aa: CASSPSGSYETQYF; cdr3_nt: TGTGCCAGCAGCCCCTCGGGTAGCTACGAGACCCAGTACTTC
v_call: TRBV28; d_call: NA; clone_size: few; j_call: TRBJ2-5; cdr3_aa: CASTRGGTQYF; cdr3_nt: TGTGCCAGCACCAGGGGCGGGACCCAGTACTTC
v_call: TRBV5-1; d_call: NA; clone_size: many; j_call: TRBJ2-7; cdr3_aa: CASSLLSGYEQYF; cdr3_nt: TGCGCCAGCAGCTTGCTCAGCGGCTACGAGCAGTACTTC
v_call: TRBV3-1; d_call: NA; clone_size: NA; j_call: TRBJ1-2; cdr3_aa: CASSQDFEGNYGYTF; cdr3_nt: TGTGCCAGCAGCCAAGATTTTGAGGGAAACTATGGCTACACCTTC
v_call: TRBV14; d_call: NA; clone_size: NA; j_call: TRBJ2-7; cdr3_aa: CASSQAGSYPSYEQYF; cdr3_nt: TGTGCCAGCAGCCAGGCTGGGTCCTACCCCTCCTACGAGCAGTACTTC
v_call: TRBV5-1; d_call: NA; clone_size: NA; j_call: TRBJ1-2; cdr3_aa: CASSFVSSGDYGYTF; cdr3_nt: TGCGCCAGCAGCTTCGTGTCCAGCGGGGACTATGGCTACACCTTC
v_call: TRBV4-1; d_call: NA; clone_size: NA; j_call: TRBJ1-5; cdr3_aa: CASSQGSGRQPQHF; cdr3_nt: TGCGCCAGCAGCCAAGGATCGGGGCGCCAGCCCCAGCATTTT
v_call: TRBV10-3; d_call: NA; clone_size: NA; j_call: TRBJ2-7; cdr3_aa: CAISDHSLSHEQYF; cdr3_nt: TGTGCCATCAGTGACCACAGTTTATCCCACGAGCAGTACTTC
v_call: TRBV5-1; d_call: TRBD2; clone_size: few; j_call: TRBJ2-7; cdr3_aa: CASSLGPAGGSSYEQYF; cdr3_nt: TGCGCCAGCAGCTTGGGGCCCGCGGGAGGATCCTCCTACGAGCAGTACTTC
v_call: TRBV7-9; d_call: NA; clone_size: many; j_call: TRBJ2-5; cdr3_aa: CASSLQEETQYF; cdr3_nt: TGTGCCAGCAGCTTACAGGAAGAGACCCAGTACTTC
v_call: TRBV6-2/TRBV6-3; d_call: TRBD2; clone_size: NA; j_call: TRBJ2-3; cdr3_aa: CASSYRGGSSDTQYF; cdr3_nt: TGTGCCAGCAGTTACAGGGGCGGGAGTAGCGATACGCAGTATTTT
v_call: TRBV19; d_call: NA; clone_size: once; j_call: TRBJ1-4; cdr3_aa: CASSTPGWDEKLFF; cdr3_nt: TGTGCCAGTAGTACCCCAGGGTGGGATGAAAAACTGTTTTTT
v_call: TRBV28; d_call: NA; clone_size: many; j_call: TRBJ1-1; cdr3_aa: CASSWALGNTEAFF; cdr3_nt: TGTGCCAGCAGTTGGGCTCTGGGGAACACTGAAGCTTTCTTT
v_call: TRBV3-1; d_call: NA; clone_size: few; j_call: TRBJ1-3; cdr3_aa: CASSRGQHSGNTIYF; cdr3_nt: TGTGCCAGCAGCCGAGGACAACACTCTGGAAACACCATATATTTT
v_call: TRBV2; d_call: TRBD2; clone_size: NA; j_call: TRBJ2-3; cdr3_aa: CASSVQASGSTDTQYF; cdr3_nt: TGTGCCAGCAGTGTTCAGGCTAGCGGATCTACGGATACGCAGTATTTT
v_call: TRBV5-4; d_call: NA; clone_size: NA; j_call: TRBJ1-4; cdr3_aa: CASSFRIGGDNEKLFF; cdr3_nt: TGTGCCAGCAGCTTTAGGATCGGGGGCGATAATGAAAAACTGTTTTTT
v_call: TRBV9; d_call: NA; clone_size: many; j_call: TRBJ1-2; cdr3_aa: CASSPGGANYGYTF; cdr3_nt: TGTGCCAGCAGCCCCGGGGGGGCTAACTATGGCTACACCTTC
v_call: TRBV20-1; d_call: NA; clone_size: once; j_call: TRBJ2-1; cdr3_aa: CSARDMTGNYNEQFF; cdr3_nt: TGCAGTGCTAGAGATATGACAGGCAACTACAATGAGCAGTTCTTC
v_call: TRBV7-9; d_call: TRBD1; clone_size: NA; j_call: TRBJ2-6; cdr3_aa: CASSLSVLRDRADLGGANVLTF; cdr3_nt: TGTGCCAGCAGCTTAAGTGTACTTCGGGACAGGGCGGATCTAGGTGGGGCCAACGTCCTGACTTTC
v_call: TRBV27; d_call: NA; clone_size: few; j_call: TRBJ2-7; cdr3_aa: CASSLSPRPNRDPAGEQYF; cdr3_nt: TGTGCCAGCAGTTTATCCCCCCGACCAAACAGGGACCCTGCAGGGGAGCAGTACTTC